This entry lists 11 T cell receptor beta chains sequenced from one sample in a study of human T cells and chemical hapten exposure. Sample treatment: therapeutic diphenylcyclopropenone sensitization with weekly scalp DPC. During construction of the library, unique molecular identifiers were attached to individual cDNA molecules for quantitative, reproducible TCR counting. TCRdb re-called the reads through MiXCR, storing one row per CDR3 protein. The data show about 550 distinct CDR3 sequences, around 94% seen once. Sequencing was performed on whole blood, taken before DPC sensitization or 2, 6, or about 24 weeks after (not recorded which). These TCRs come from an adult with alopecia areata. Some clones in this sample may be carry-over from other donors' samples. This table probably holds off-target reads from a library built for another chain.

The rearrangement uses TRBV7-2 and TRBJ2-3, with D unclear. V dropped 1 base and J dropped 2 bases, with 16 bases sitting between them. The V gene's germline CDR1 is SGHTA and CDR2 FQGNSA. The CDR3 totals 17 residues. The CDR3 region is CASSLVGGVAPTDTQYF. As DNA, the CDR3 is TGTGCCAGCAGCTTAGTGGGTGGGGTAGCCCCCACAGATACGCAGTATTTT.

The chain combines TRBV20-1 with TRBJ1-2; a weak D match, TRBD1 (6 bases). The CDR3 contains 17 residues. CDR1 and CDR2 (germline): DFQATT, SNEGSKA (reference sequence). V was pared by 0 bases and J by 2 bases, with 19 bases between. CDR3: CSARDRSRGGPNYGYTF. The CDR3 nucleotides are TGCAGTGCTAGAGATCGGTCCAGGGGCGGCCCAAACTATGGCTACACCTTC.

This chain links TRBV4-2 with TRBJ1-4, with unresolved D. CDR1 is LGHNA, CDR2 YNFKEQ, per germline. The CDR3 runs 15 residues. Trimming took off 4 bases at V and 6 bases at J, with 15 bases between the two ends. CDR3: CASSLMPGTDEKLFF. CDR3 coding DNA: TGTGCCAGCAGCCTGATGCCCGGAACGGATGAAAAACTGTTTTTT.

The V call is TRBV7-2, the J call TRBJ2-7; possible D gene TRBD2, 6 bases. Germline CDR1 reads SGHTA; CDR2 reads FQGNSA. Trimming left V 5 bases short and J 9 bases short, with 11 bases between. The CDR3 is 11 residues long. Written as DNA, the CDR3 is TGTGCCAGCAGCGCCGGGAGTCTGCAGTACTTC. Translation gives CASSAGSLQYF.

This chain connects TRBV28 to TRBJ1-6, with D tentatively TRBD1 (6 bases). CDR1 is MDHEN and CDR2 is SYDVKM in the germline V gene. CDR3 length: 15 residues. The V end lost 6 bases, the J end lost 5 bases, and 14 bases lay between the germline ends. The CDR3 sequence is CASSESTGHNSPLHF. The CDR3 DNA sequence: TGTGCCAGCAGCGAGTCGACAGGTCATAATTCACCCCTCCACTTT.

The genes are TRBV6-5 and TRBJ1-2; 8 bases are shared with TRBD1. The CDR3 contains 15 residues. The trim removed 7 bases at V and 6 bases at J, leaving 13 bases unmatched. The V gene's germline CDR1 is MNHEY and CDR2 SVGAGI. The chain's CDR3 is CASTLLPGTGHGYTF. The CDR3 DNA sequence: TGTGCCAGCACCCTCCTCCCCGGGACAGGTCATGGCTACACCTTC.

This rearrangement joins TRBV10-3 to TRBJ2-7; D gene ambiguous. V was pared by 3 bases and J by 1 base, with 7 bases between. CDR1 and CDR2 (germline): ENHRY, SYGVKD. This CDR3 has 13 amino acids. The CDR3: CAISEGQSYEQYF. For the CDR3, the DNA is TGTGCCATCAGTGAAGGGCAATCCTACGAGCAGTACTTC.

This chain uses TRBV5-1 with TRBJ2-3; 8 bases fit TRBD2. This CDR3 contains 16 residues. Germline values: CDR1 SGHRS, CDR2 YFSETQ. Trimming cost V 0 bases and J 1 base; bases outside gene matches: 4. CDR3 loop: CASSLAALAGTDTQYF. CDR3 sequence (DNA): TGCGCCAGCAGCTTGGCCGCACTAGCGGGCACAGATACGCAGTATTTT.

The CDR3 loop is CSVGDSVNYGYTF. In DNA, the CDR3 is TGCAGCGTGGGGGACAGCGTCAACTATGGCTACACCTTC. The V and J genes are TRBV29-1 and TRBJ1-2, with 7 bases matching TRBD1. V lost 6 bases to trimming and J lost 2 bases; unmatched junction nucleotides: 6. This CDR3 has 13 amino acids. Germline V gene sequence: CDR1 SQVTM, CDR2 ANQGSEA.

The gene calls are TRBV20-1 and TRBJ1-5; D possibly corresponds to TRBD1 (6 bases). Germline V gives CDR1 DFQATT, CDR2 SNEGSKA (reference sequence). The V and J ends lost 0 bases and 4 bases respectively, with 10 bases between them. The CDR3 sequence is 14 residues long. CDR3 sequence: CSARDYRDNQPQHF. The CDR3 nucleotides are TGCAGTGCTAGAGACTACAGGGATAATCAGCCCCAGCATTTT.

This chain links TRBV25-1 with TRBJ1-1; maybe TRBD1 (6 bases). The length of the CDR3 is 14 residues. Germline V CDR1 and CDR2: MGHDK, SYGVNS. Trimming took off 1 base at V and 7 bases at J, with 13 bases between the two ends. The CDR3, as DNA: TGTGCCAGCAGTGAATTTAGGGGGGCTAGTGAAGCTTTCTTT. Translated: CASSEFRGASEAFF. The variable domain in full, completed from reference TRBV25-1 and TRBJ1-1, reads EADIYQTPRYLVIGTGKKITLECSQTMGHDKMYWYQQDPGMELHLIHYSYGVNSTEKGDLSSESTVSRIRTEHFPLTLESARPSHTSQYLCASSEFRGASEAFFGQGTRLTVV.